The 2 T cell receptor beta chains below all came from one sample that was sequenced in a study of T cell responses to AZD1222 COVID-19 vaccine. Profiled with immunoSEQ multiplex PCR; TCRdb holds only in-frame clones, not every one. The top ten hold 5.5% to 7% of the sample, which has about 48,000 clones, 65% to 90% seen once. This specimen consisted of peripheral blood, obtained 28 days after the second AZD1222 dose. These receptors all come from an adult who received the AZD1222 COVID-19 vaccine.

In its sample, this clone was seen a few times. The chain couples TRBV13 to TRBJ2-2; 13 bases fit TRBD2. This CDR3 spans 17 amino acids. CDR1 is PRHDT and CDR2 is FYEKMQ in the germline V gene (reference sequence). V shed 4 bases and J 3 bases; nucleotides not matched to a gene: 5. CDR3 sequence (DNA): TGTGCCAGCAGCTCCCGGACTAGCGGGAGTGACACCGGGGAGCTGTTTTTT. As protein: CASSSRTSGSDTGELFF.

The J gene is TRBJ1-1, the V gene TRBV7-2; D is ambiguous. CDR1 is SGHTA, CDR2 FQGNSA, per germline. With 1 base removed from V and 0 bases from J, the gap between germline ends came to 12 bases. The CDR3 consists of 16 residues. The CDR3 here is CASSLVGSVMNTEAFF. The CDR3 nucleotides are TGTGCCAGCAGCTTAGTGGGTTCCGTTATGAACACTGAAGCTTTCTTT.